This TCR beta chain was recovered during a study of metastatic and nonmetastatic thyroid tumors. In the study overall: Repertoires from blood and tumor or nodule tissue of malignant and benign thyroid patients were compared. Study results and limitations: For both blood and tumor, malignant thyroid tumors reportedly showed significantly higher TCR beta diversity than benign nodules did.

This clone was counted ten times or more. Its antigen remains unidentified. Thyroid surgery took place with no prior treatment in any patient. TCRdb reanalyzed the PCR reads via MiXCR. The table records a few thousand clones, roughly 24% of them present only once. The CDR3 runs 13 residues. Germline V gives CDR1 KGHSH, CDR2 LQKENI. Trimming stripped 3 bases from V and 5 bases from J, with 10 bases between. The sample was adjacent normal tissue. The TCR sequence derives from a male donor with papillary thyroid cancer or a benign thyroid nodule (not recorded which). Some clones in this sample may be carry-over from other donors' samples. The chain carries TRBV18 and TRBJ2-5; D possibly matches TRBD1 or TRBD2 (5 bases each). CDR3 DNA: TGTGCCAGCTCACCCGGGACCTTCGAGACCCAGTACTTC. Translating gives CASSPGTFETQYF.